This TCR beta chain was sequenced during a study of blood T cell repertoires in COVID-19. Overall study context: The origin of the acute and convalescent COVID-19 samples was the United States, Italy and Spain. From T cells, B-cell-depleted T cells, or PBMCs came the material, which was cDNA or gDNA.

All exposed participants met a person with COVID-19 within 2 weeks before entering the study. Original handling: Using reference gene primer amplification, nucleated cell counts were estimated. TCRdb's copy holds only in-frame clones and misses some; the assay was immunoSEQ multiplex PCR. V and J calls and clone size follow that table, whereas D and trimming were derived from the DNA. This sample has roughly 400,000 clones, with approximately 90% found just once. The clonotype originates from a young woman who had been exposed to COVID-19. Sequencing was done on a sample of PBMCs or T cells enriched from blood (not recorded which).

CDR3 residues: CASSDLVSGNTIYF. CDR3 DNA sequence: TGTGCCAGCAGTGATTTAGTCTCTGGAAACACCATATATTTT. The chain joins TRBV2 to TRBJ1-3; D is unresolved. The germline V and J ends were trimmed by 3 bases and 0 bases, with 6 bases remaining between them. CDR1 and CDR2 from the germline V gene are SNHLY and FYNNEI. This CDR3 region has 14 residues.